This TCR beta chain was identified in a study of cytomegalovirus exposure and HLA in healthy donors. Study at large: From roughly 180 million T cells, an earlier analysis saw some 120 million unique TCR beta sequences.

Whole-study findings and limits: A later analysis linked roughly 17,000 TCR beta sequences to HLA alleles at 0.05 false discovery rate. The investigators catalogued 180 or so TCR beta chains as cytomegalovirus-associated.

The PCR employed 60 Vbeta primers together with 13 Jbeta primers. This table comes from immunoSEQ multiplex PCR, and its TCRdb copy is limited to in-frame clones, with some not included. In the table there are some 120,000 clones, 74% of which are singletons. Remarks on this clone: Its antigen is unknown.

Germline V gene sequence: CDR1 SGHRS, CDR2 YFSETQ. The junction had 7 bases not matched to a gene; V was cut back by 7 bases and J by 2 bases. The CDR3 runs 14 residues. Those who donated were healthy bone marrow donors. The chain carries TRBV5-1 and TRBJ2-3; 7 nucleotides align to TRBD1. The sequencing sample was made of PBMCs. This clonotype originated in a woman in her fifties or sixties in good health and CMV-seropositive. For the CDR3, the DNA is TGCGCCAGCGGGACGGGACAGCACACAGATACGCAGTATTTT. Translation gives CASGTGQHTDTQYF.